The next 23 T cell receptor beta chains were all read from a single sample in a study of blood T cells in healthy people across ages. For the second PCR, which ran for about 6 to 11 cycles, a sample-barcoded 5' primer and a J-beta primer mix were used. A single record per CDR3 protein comes from TCRdb applying MiXCR to the 5' RACE reads. The sample consists of hundreds of thousands of distinct CDR3 sequences, over 45% of them appearing once. Sequencing was carried out using blood. The receptors come from an older woman in good health.

The genes are TRBV6-2 or TRBV6-3 and TRBJ2-7; 10 bases agree with TRBD2. The CDR3 is made up of 14 amino acids. The germline gives CDR1 MNHEY, CDR2 SVGEGT. Trimming at V came to 2 bases and at J to 4 bases, leaving 2 bases not matched to a gene. Here the CDR3 reads CASSYLAGEYEQYF. In DNA form, the CDR3 reads TGTGCCAGCAGTTACCTAGCGGGAGAATACGAGCAGTACTTC.

J is TRBJ2-4 and V is TRBV7-8; 9 nucleotides match TRBD1. The J call may be wrong; the DNA end is better matched by TRBJ2-7. The germline V gene encodes CDR1 SGHVS and CDR2 FQNEAQ. The CDR3 is 19 residues long. CDR3 in amino acids: CASSLLWGTGSSLGYEQYF. The CDR3 DNA reads as TGTGCCAGCAGCTTATTATGGGGGACAGGGAGCTCCCTAGGGTACGAGCAGTACTTC.

V usage is TRBV6-6 and J usage is TRBJ2-1, with TRBD2 matching over 16 bases. Germline lookup yields CDR1 MNHNY and CDR2 SVGAGI (reference sequence). Losses at the gene ends were 0 bases for V and 6 bases for J; bases not matched to a gene: 2. This CDR3 is built from 17 residues. The CDR3 is CASSYSGLAGGGNEQFF. The CDR3 nucleotides are TGTGCCAGCAGTTACTCGGGACTAGCGGGAGGGGGCAATGAGCAGTTCTTC.

There are a few counts of this clonotype. At one end the junction does not follow the germline gene, possibly because of a read error. The chain has TRBV2 and TRBJ1-6; D may be TRBD1 (6 bases). The CDR3 has 13 amino acids. The germline V gene encodes CDR1 SNHLY and CDR2 FYNNEI. Here the CDR3 reads CASTGQRNSPPHF. The CDR3 DNA reads TGTGCCAGCACAGGACAGCGTAATTCACCCCCCCACTTT.

The chain employs TRBV24-1 and TRBJ2-1; D not certain. The CDR3 spans 16 residues. Germline assignment: CDR1 KGHDR and CDR2 SFDVKD. Trimming removed 3 bases from V and 5 bases from J, with 16 bases in between. CDR3 loop: CATSDNSWMGNNEQFF. The CDR3 DNA reads TGTGCCACCAGTGATAATAGCTGGATGGGGAACAATGAGCAGTTCTTC.

The rearrangement links TRBV28 to TRBJ1-5, with TRBD1 as a possible D gene (6 bases). Germline-derived CDR1 and CDR2 are MDHEN and SYDVKM. This CDR3 is built from 13 residues. V was cut by 7 bases and J by 5 bases, with 12 bases left in between. CDR3 DNA: TGTGCCAGCAACCCGGACAGATATCAGCCCCAGCATTTT. Protein: CASNPDRYQPQHF.

This clonotype was seen only a few times. The chain links TRBV12-5 to TRBJ2-7, with 9 positions matching TRBD2. Germline values: CDR1 LGHNT, CDR2 FRNRAP. The ends lost 6 bases at V and 10 bases at J; junction bases unmatched: 7. This CDR3 comprises 12 residues. DNA for the CDR3: TGTGCTAGTGGCCCTAGCGGGACGTCCCAGTACTTC. It yields the protein CASGPSGTSQYF.

This clonotype was observed a handful of times. The chain combines TRBV12-3 or TRBV12-4 with TRBJ2-1; 11 bases are shared with TRBD2. The J segment lost 9 bases and the V segment lost 3 bases, leaving 10 bases of the junction unmatched. The CDR3 totals 16 residues. The CDR3 DNA follows: TGTGCCAGCAGTTTGGATAGCGGGAGGGCCGAGGGTGAGCAGTTCTTC. This sequence encodes CASSLDSGRAEGEQFF.

This clonotype was recorded at least ten times. The gene calls are TRBV3-1 and TRBJ1-4; D is unresolved. Germline V gives CDR1 LGHDT, CDR2 YNNKEL (reference sequence). This CDR3 is built from 13 residues. With 1 base removed from V and 8 bases from J, the gap between germline ends came to 8 bases. The CDR3 reads CASSQGLGEKLFF. CDR3 sequence (DNA): TGTGCCAGCAGCCAAGGCCTGGGGGAAAAACTGTTTTTT.

The V call is TRBV4-2, the J call TRBJ2-5; D may be TRBD2 (6 bases). Germline V gene lookup returns CDR1 LGHNA and CDR2 YNFKEQ. CDR3 length: 14 amino acids. V lost 4 bases and J 4 bases, leaving 13 bases between the germline ends. DNA of the CDR3: TGTGCCAGCAGCCTTAAATACGGGAGAGAGACCCAGTACTTC. Protein product: CASSLKYGRETQYF.

The chain uses TRBV6-1 and TRBJ2-1, with 9 bases matching TRBD2. V dropped 2 bases and J dropped 11; count of bases not matched to a gene: 7. This CDR3 is built from 14 residues. Germline V CDR1 and CDR2: MNHNS, SASEGT. The CDR3 coding sequence is TGTGCCAGCAGTGAAACAAGCGGGAGGCCCAAGCAGTTCTTC. It yields the protein CASSETSGRPKQFF.

The sample holds a few counts of this clonotype. The chain joins TRBV11-1 to TRBJ2-3, with 8 positions matching TRBD2. V gave up 5 bases and J gave up 2 bases; unmatched junction bases: 6. CDR1 is SGHAT and CDR2 is FQDESV in the germline V gene (reference sequence). The CDR3 covers 15 residues. This chain's CDR3 is CASSTLGRATDTQYF. CDR3 in DNA: TGTGCCAGCAGCACTCTCGGGAGGGCCACAGATACGCAGTATTTT.

There are a few counts of this clonotype. The gene calls are TRBV20-1 and TRBJ2-3; 7 bases are shared with TRBD2. The CDR3 is 16 residues long. Trimming took 2 bases from V and 6 from J; bases not matched to a gene: 14. Germline V gene sequence: CDR1 DFQATT, CDR2 SNEGSKA (reference sequence). The CDR3 reads CSARPIISGLADTQYF. The CDR3 nucleotides are TGCAGTGCTAGACCTATTATTAGCGGGTTGGCGGATACGCAGTATTTT.

V gene TRBV18 combines with J gene TRBJ2-7, with D perhaps matching TRBD1 (5 bases). The better agreement between TRBJ2-5 and the DNA end casts doubt on the J call. Germline CDR1 and CDR2: KGHSH and LQKENI. CDR3 length: 14 amino acids. The CDR3 DNA reads as TGTGCCAGCTCACCACCGTCAGGGCGGGAGACCCAGTACTTC. Amino acid sequence: CASSPPSGRETQYF.

This clonotype turned up a few times. The chain recombines TRBV29-1 with TRBJ1-1; D may be TRBD1 (6 bases). Germline CDR1 and CDR2: SQVTM and ANQGSEA. The CDR3 sequence is 14 residues long. Trimming stripped 5 bases from V and 0 bases from J, with 13 bases between. Here the CDR3 DNA reads TGCAGCGTTAGGGGGGGCGGGATGAACACTGAAGCTTTCTTT. This codes for CSVRGGGMNTEAFF.

The chain links TRBV12-3 or TRBV12-4 to TRBJ2-3; a possible D gene is TRBD1 (5 bases). This CDR3 region has 15 residues. Trimming shortened V by 6 bases and J by 4 bases, and 17 bases separated the two germline ends. The CDR3 loop reads CASRPGRAGSDTQYF. The CDR3 DNA follows: TGTGCCAGCAGACCCGGCAGGGCAGGGTCAGATACGCAGTATTTT.

V and J are TRBV3-1 and TRBJ2-3, with TRBD2 identical over 11 bases. Germline V CDR1 and CDR2: LGHDT, YNNKEL (reference sequence). This CDR3 has 14 amino acids. Losses at the gene ends were 8 bases for V and 1 base for J; bases not matched to a gene: 2. The CDR3 region has the DNA TGTGCCAGCGGTAGCGGGAGGGGCACAGATACGCAGTATTTT. It is translated as CASGSGRGTDTQYF.

This clonotype was seen a single time. J is TRBJ2-1 and V is TRBV6-1; D gene unclear. The germline V gene encodes CDR1 MNHNS and CDR2 SASEGT. This CDR3 is 15 amino acids long. Trimming stripped 4 bases from V and 4 bases from J, with 14 bases between. CDR3 region: CASSVAPTPYNEQFF. DNA of the CDR3: TGTGCCAGCAGTGTCGCGCCAACTCCTTACAATGAGCAGTTCTTC.

V is TRBV15 and J is TRBJ1-2; 9 bases line up with TRBD1. With 0 bases clipped from V and 5 bases from J, the junction kept 10 bases outside the gene matches. Germline V gives CDR1 LNHNV, CDR2 YYDKDF (reference sequence). This CDR3 comprises 17 residues. Written as DNA, the CDR3 is TGTGCCACCAGCAGAGATAGGACAGGGGACGATGATTATGGCTACACCTTC. This encodes CATSRDRTGDDDYGYTF.

The chain uses TRBV20-1 and TRBJ2-5, with D uncertain. The J call is doubtful: the DNA matches TRBJ2-7 better. The CDR3 runs 13 residues. The germline gives CDR1 DFQATT, CDR2 SNEGSKA (reference sequence). CDR3 DNA sequence: TGCAGTGCTAGAGGTTGGGGAAACTACGAGCAGTACTTC. The encoded protein is CSARGWGNYEQYF.

J is TRBJ2-1 and V is TRBV11-2; 11 positions agree with TRBD1. Germline V gives CDR1 SGHAT, CDR2 FQNNGV. Unmatched junction bases numbered 19, after V lost 5 bases and J lost 7 bases. The CDR3 extends over 19 amino acids. The CDR3, as DNA: TGTGCCAGCAGCCCGGTGCGGCACACCTCCGGGACAGGGGGAAATGAGCAGTTCTTC. Its protein product is CASSPVRHTSGTGGNEQFF. Using reference TRBV11-2 and TRBJ2-1 for the parts outside the CDR3, the full variable domain is EAGVAQSPRYKIIEKRQSVAFWCNPISGHATLYWYQQILGQGPKLLIQFQNNGVVDDSQLPKDRFSAERLKGVDSTLKIQPAKLEDSAVYLCASSPVRHTSGTGGNEQFFGPGTRLTVL.

As for this clonotype: At one boundary the junction diverges from the germline segment, which might be a read error. Here the CDR3 DNA reads TGTGCCGGCAGTCCGGACAGGGATAACTATGGCTACACCTTC. This encodes CAGSPDRDNYGYTF. The chain combines TRBV27 with TRBJ1-2, with 8 bases that match TRBD1. The CDR3 length is 14 residues. CDR1 is MNHEY and CDR2 is SMNVEV in the germline V gene (reference sequence).

J is TRBJ2-1 and V is TRBV10-3; the D gene is possibly TRBD1 (5 bases). The J call may be incorrect, as the DNA end agrees better with TRBJ2-7. Per the germline V gene, CDR1 is ENHRY and CDR2 is SYGVKD. The CDR3 loop spans 12 amino acids. The CDR3 sequence is CAISERGHEQYF. The CDR3, as DNA: TGTGCCATCAGTGAGAGGGGCCACGAGCAGTACTTC.